What follows describes a single T cell receptor beta chain. Its target is unknown. The data derive from a study of cytomegalovirus exposure and HLA in healthy donors. In the PCR, 60 Vbeta and 13 Jbeta primers were used. Sequencing was performed with immunoSEQ multiplex PCR; in TCRdb, only in-frame clones are kept and a portion is missing. The sample gives 90,000 to 140,000 clones, over 60% of which show up once; over 8% is in the top ten. General study results and limits: Reports described diagnosis of cytomegalovirus status by the classifier as highly specific and sensitive. The availability of immune exposure information extended only to CMV serostatus. TCR beta sequences reportedly predicted most subjects' HLA-A and HLA-B alleles accurately.

The clonotype comes from a man between 40 and 49 years old in good health and CMV-seropositive. What was sequenced was PBMCs.

CDR3 DNA sequence: TGTGCCAGCAGTCAATCCGGACTAGCGGTATTTACCGGGGAGCTGTTTTTT. It translates to CASSQSGLAVFTGELFF. The chain employs TRBV7-2 and TRBJ2-2; 10 bases match TRBD2. Germline V gene data show CDR1 as SGHTA and CDR2 as FQGNSA. The trim removed 6 bases at V and 5 bases at J, leaving 12 bases unmatched. The CDR3 runs 17 residues.